Each of the 12 T cell receptor beta chains below was sequenced from the same sample in a study of cytotoxic CD8 clonotypes in ibrutinib-treated CLL. Some clones are missing from TCRdb's copy, which holds only in-frame ones; the method was immunoSEQ multiplex PCR. This table holds about 140,000 clones, over 75% found once. Material: PBMCs, obtained after 36 months of ibrutinib treatment. The receptors originated from a human donor with chronic lymphocytic leukemia.

This chain links TRBV5-1 with TRBJ1-4; TRBD1 agrees at 8 bases. V was clipped by 5 bases and J by 6 bases; unmatched bases: 9. CDR3 size: 15 residues. Germline loops: CDR1 SGHRS, CDR2 YFSETQ. CDR3 nucleotides: TGCGCCAGCAGTTCTCTGGGACAGGCGGATGAAAAACTGTTTTTT. It codes for CASSSLGQADEKLFF. Together with reference TRBV5-1 and TRBJ1-4, the CDR3 gives the full variable domain: KAGVTQTPRYLIKTRGQQVTLSCSPISGHRSVSWYQQTPGQGLQFLFEYFSETQRNKGNFPGRFSGRQFSNSRSEMNVSTLELGDSALYLCASSSLGQADEKLFFGSGTQLSVL.

The chain joins TRBV18 to TRBJ1-1; D is undetermined. Trimming pared 1 base from V and 4 bases from J, leaving 13 bases between. The CDR3 extends over 15 amino acids. The germline CDR1 and CDR2 sequences are KGHSH and LQKENI. The CDR3 loop is CASSPLAQWGTEAFF. CDR3 in DNA: TGTGCCAGCTCACCACTGGCTCAGTGGGGCACTGAAGCTTTCTTT.

This clone was seen a single time. V usage is TRBV2 and J usage is TRBJ1-5; TRBD1 aligns across 11 bases. CDR1 and CDR2 (germline): SNHLY, FYNNEI. J was trimmed by 3 bases and V by 5 bases; bases with no gene match: 9. There are 17 residues in the CDR3. CDR3 nucleotides: TGTGCCAGCAGTATATGGGACAGGGGGGTACTCAATCAGCCCCAGCATTTT. Translating it yields CASSIWDRGVLNQPQHF.

The rearrangement joins TRBV13 to TRBJ2-1; 7 nucleotides agree with TRBD2. The CDR3 contains 16 residues. Germline V gene data show CDR1 as PRHDT and CDR2 as FYEKMQ (reference sequence). The V segment lost 3 bases and the J segment 4 bases; nucleotides outside the gene matches: 9. CDR3 nucleotides: TGTGCCAGCAGCTTTAGGAGCGGGAACCTATACAATGAGCAGTTCTTC. As protein: CASSFRSGNLYNEQFF.

This clone was observed a handful of times. The chain carries TRBV10-3 and TRBJ1-5, with D maybe TRBD1 (6 bases). Trimming cost V 7 bases and J 4 bases, with 11 bases left between them. CDR3 length: 13 residues. Germline loops: CDR1 ENHRY, CDR2 SYGVKD. CDR3 in amino acids: CAINTGLNQPQHF. CDR3 coding DNA: TGTGCCATCAACACAGGGTTGAATCAGCCCCAGCATTTT.

This chain links TRBV7-9 with TRBJ2-1, with 7 bases aligning to TRBD2. The CDR3 contains 13 residues. The V gene's germline CDR1 is SEHNR and CDR2 FQNEAQ (reference sequence). V lost 4 bases, J lost 15 bases, and 12 bases stayed unmatched. The CDR3 DNA reads TGTGCCAGCAGCTATGCATCTAGCGGATCGCGGTTCTTC. As protein: CASSYASSGSRFF.

The rearrangement joins TRBV7-2 to TRBJ2-7, with a tentative D call TRBD1 (5 bases). Germline V gene data show CDR1 as SGHTA and CDR2 as FQGNSA. Trimming left V 5 bases short and J 0 bases short, with 11 bases between. This CDR3 contains 14 residues. The CDR3: CASSGRQSSYEQYF. CDR3 DNA sequence: TGTGCCAGCAGCGGCCGACAGAGCTCCTACGAGCAGTACTTC.

This clone was recorded once. The V call is TRBV2, the J call TRBJ2-1; D might be TRBD1 (7 bases). Deletions cut 3 bases from V and 8 bases from J, with 14 bases between. Germline V gene sequence: CDR1 SNHLY, CDR2 FYNNEI. The CDR3 has 14 amino acids. CDR3 in DNA: TGTGCCAGCAGTGACGGACAGGCGGGGCATGAGCAGTTCTTC. Translating gives CASSDGQAGHEQFF.

This chain connects TRBV6-6 to TRBJ1-2; D remains ambiguous. Per the germline V gene, CDR1 is MNHNY and CDR2 is SVGAGI (reference sequence). Trimming took off 4 bases at V and 4 bases at J, with 16 bases between the two ends. The CDR3 contains 15 residues. The CDR3 region has the DNA TGTGCCAGCAGTTCGGACTTGCTCGCGTTCTATGGCTACACCTTC. Translated: CASSSDLLAFYGYTF.

About this clone: The sample holds other DNA sequences that translate to the same CDR3. The chain carries TRBV5-1 and TRBJ1-2; D is perhaps TRBD1 (5 bases). The V end was cut by 0 bases, the J end by 2 bases, with 8 bases between. Germline values: CDR1 SGHRS, CDR2 YFSETQ. CDR3 length: 14 amino acids. The CDR3 coding sequence is TGCGCCAGCAGCTTGGGGGGGACGAACTATGGCTACACCTTC. This gives the protein CASSLGGTNYGYTF.

The V call is TRBV6-5, the J call TRBJ2-7, with D possibly being TRBD2 (7 bases). Germline V gene lookup returns CDR1 MNHEY and CDR2 SVGAGI. Trimming took 0 bases from V and 2 from J, leaving 14 bases between them. The CDR3 has 16 residues. CDR3 region: CASSYSGGGGTYEQYF. The CDR3 nucleotides are TGTGCCAGCAGTTACTCGGGAGGCGGGGGCACCTACGAGCAGTACTTC.

The J gene is TRBJ1-1, the V gene TRBV9, with TRBD1 identical over 9 bases. After removal of 1 base from V and 8 bases from J, the junction contained 3 bases not matched to a gene. This CDR3 has 13 residues. Germline loops: CDR1 SGDLS, CDR2 YYNGEE. As DNA, the CDR3 is TGTGCCAGCAGCGTAACTACAGGGGGCGAAGCTTTCTTT. Translating gives CASSVTTGGEAFF.